The clone carrying this T cell receptor beta chain was seen at least ten times. This entry comes from a study of T cells in Graves' hyperthyroidism and ophthalmopathy. Researchers barred patients who had uncontrolled infection, other autoimmune disease, pregnancy or lactation. The source material, RNA transcripts, was used to amplify TCR beta CDR3 regions. TCR CDR3 underwent first-round RT-PCR with the HTBI primer set. TCRdb processed the multiplex PCR reads anew with MiXCR; each CDR3 protein has one entry. The repertoire holds roughly 350,000 distinct CDR3 sequences, with over 11% as singletons. This sequence was found in a woman between 25 and 40 years old with Graves' hyperthyroidism. The sequenced material came from blood.

The CDR3 spells CSAPVSAYEQYF. CDR3 bases: TGCAGTGCCCCCGTTTCAGCCTACGAGCAGTACTTC. The chain employs TRBV20-1 and TRBJ2-7, with D uncertain. Looked up from germline, CDR1 is DFQATT and CDR2 is SNEGSKA (reference sequence). The germline V and J ends were trimmed by 6 bases and 2 bases, with 11 bases remaining between them. The CDR3 sequence is 12 residues long.